This T cell receptor (beta chain) was found in a study of blood T cell repertoires in COVID-19 (dated by TCRdb to the early 2020s). A note on the overall study: The collaborator samples originated in the United States, Italy and Spain and spanned the acute and convalescent phases of COVID-19. Where available, HLA class I and class II types were obtained from metadata supplied by the sample provider rather than from assay-based typing. Samples came from the ongoing ImmuneRACE study (first 160 participants) plus 1,254 subjects from 6 global collaborators. The prospective study material was composed of cDNA or gDNA derived from T cells, B-cell-depleted T cells, or PBMCs. The dataset comprised deeply sampled blood TCRbeta repertoires from subjects exposed to, actively infected with, or recovered from COVID-19. The sample metadata nearly always contained a de-identified subject ID, COVID-19 status, age in years and sex. A freely available public database, intended as a resource for researchers studying the immune response to SARS-CoV-2, is where the repertoires were released. The research as a whole found: The amount of clinical and demographic metadata varied by source and participant and was provided uncurated.

In Seattle, one collaborating source enrolled patients while the infection was active and tracked those patients longitudinally over the course of disease. The collaborating institutions used their own protocols to collect whole blood in K2EDTA tubes. For TCRbeta analysis, collaborator samples were shipped as frozen whole blood, as isolated PBMCs, or as DNA extracted from either sample type. Note on this clone: The antigen this receptor binds is unknown. No clone much larger than this one lies a single base away; base qualities are absent.

The immunoSEQ Assay, a bias-controlled multiplex PCR, was used to amplify TCRbeta CDR3 regions from genomic DNA. In the paper's pipeline: Within the assay, amplification of reference gene primers was used to estimate how many nucleated cells each sample contained. To quantify the absolute abundance of each unique TCRbeta CDR3 rearrangement, sequence reads were collapsed and filtered. For each sample, productive Simpson clonality was calculated by taking the square root of Simpson's diversity index across productive rearrangements. TCRdb stores this immuneACCESS table with in-frame sequences only. Part of the clones is absent; in the studies checked, under half of the shortfall reflects unresolved V genes, and no reason is known for the rest. That table supplies the V and J calls and clone size; D and trimming were determined from the DNA. Within this sample are 150,000 to 180,000 clones, with approximately 80% of them counted one time only. The ten largest make up over 10% of the sample.

This sequence originates from an older woman with COVID-19, enrolled during active disease. The source material was peripheral blood.

The CDR3 here reads CASSLASGSNEQFF. In nucleotides, the sequence is TGTGCCAGCAGTTTGGCTAGCGGGAGTAATGAGCAGTTCTTC. The receptor chain draws on TRBV7-9 and TRBJ2-1, and TRBD2 matches 10 of the central bases. Trimming accounts for 6 bases at V and 7 bases at J, while the number of junction bases matched to no gene is 6. The germline V gene encodes CDR1 SEHNR and CDR2 FQNEAQ (reference sequence). The CDR3 holds 14 amino acids from the cysteine to the phenylalanine. Only CDR3 DNA remains: 42 bases, in frame from the first base.